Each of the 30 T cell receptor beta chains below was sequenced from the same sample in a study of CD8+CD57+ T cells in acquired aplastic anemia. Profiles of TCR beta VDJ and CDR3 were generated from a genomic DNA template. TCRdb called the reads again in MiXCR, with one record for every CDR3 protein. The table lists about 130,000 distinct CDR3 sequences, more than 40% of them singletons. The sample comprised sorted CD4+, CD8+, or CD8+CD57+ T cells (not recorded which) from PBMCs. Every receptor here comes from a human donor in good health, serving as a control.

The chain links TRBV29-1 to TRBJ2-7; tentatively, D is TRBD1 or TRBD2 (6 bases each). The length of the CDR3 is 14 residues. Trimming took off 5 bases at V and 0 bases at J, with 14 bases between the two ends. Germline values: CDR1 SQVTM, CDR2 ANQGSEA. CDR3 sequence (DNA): TGCAGCGTTCGGACCGGGGGCCCCTCCTACGAGCAGTACTTC. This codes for CSVRTGGPSYEQYF.

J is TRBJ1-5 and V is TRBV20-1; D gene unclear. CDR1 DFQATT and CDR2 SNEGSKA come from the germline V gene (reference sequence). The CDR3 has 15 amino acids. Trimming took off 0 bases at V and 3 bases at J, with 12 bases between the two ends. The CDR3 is CSARDRILNNQPQHF. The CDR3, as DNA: TGCAGTGCTAGAGATCGCATTCTGAACAATCAGCCCCAGCATTTT.

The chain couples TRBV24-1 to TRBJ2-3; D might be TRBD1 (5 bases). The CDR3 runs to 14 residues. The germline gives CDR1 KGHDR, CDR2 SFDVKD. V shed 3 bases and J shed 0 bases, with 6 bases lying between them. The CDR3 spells CATSDQGSTDTQYF. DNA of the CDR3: TGTGCCACCAGTGATCAGGGAAGCACAGATACGCAGTATTTT.

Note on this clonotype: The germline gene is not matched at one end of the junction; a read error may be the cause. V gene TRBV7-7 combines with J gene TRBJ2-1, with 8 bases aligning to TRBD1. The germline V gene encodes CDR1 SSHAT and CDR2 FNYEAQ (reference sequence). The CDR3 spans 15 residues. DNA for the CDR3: TGTGCTAGCAGCCAGGGGGCTGACAGGGGTCGCGAGCAGTTCTTC. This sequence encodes CASSQGADRGREQFF.

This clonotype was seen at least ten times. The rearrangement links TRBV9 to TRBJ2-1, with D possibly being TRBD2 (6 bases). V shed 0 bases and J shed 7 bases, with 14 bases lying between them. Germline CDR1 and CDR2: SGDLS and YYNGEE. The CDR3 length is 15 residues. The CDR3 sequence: CASSVAGNRGNEQFF. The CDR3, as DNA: TGTGCCAGCAGCGTAGCGGGAAACCGGGGGAATGAGCAGTTCTTC.

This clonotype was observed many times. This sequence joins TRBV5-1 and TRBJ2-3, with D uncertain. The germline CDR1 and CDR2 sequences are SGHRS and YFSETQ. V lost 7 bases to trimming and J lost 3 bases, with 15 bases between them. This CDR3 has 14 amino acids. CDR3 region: CASRTPGSTDTQYF. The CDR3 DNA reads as TGCGCCAGCCGTACTCCTGGCAGTACAGATACGCAGTATTTT. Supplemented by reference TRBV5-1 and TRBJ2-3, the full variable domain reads KAGVTQTPRYLIKTRGQQVTLSCSPISGHRSVSWYQQTPGQGLQFLFEYFSETQRNKGNFPGRFSGRQFSNSRSEMNVSTLELGDSALYLCASRTPGSTDTQYFGPGTRLTVL.

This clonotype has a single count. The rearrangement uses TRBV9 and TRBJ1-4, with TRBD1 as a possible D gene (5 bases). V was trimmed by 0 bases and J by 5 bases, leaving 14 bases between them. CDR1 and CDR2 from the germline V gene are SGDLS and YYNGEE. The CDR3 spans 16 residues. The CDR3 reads CASSVEPGTKNEKLFF. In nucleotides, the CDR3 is TGTGCCAGCAGCGTAGAACCGGGGACGAAGAATGAAAAACTGTTTTTT.

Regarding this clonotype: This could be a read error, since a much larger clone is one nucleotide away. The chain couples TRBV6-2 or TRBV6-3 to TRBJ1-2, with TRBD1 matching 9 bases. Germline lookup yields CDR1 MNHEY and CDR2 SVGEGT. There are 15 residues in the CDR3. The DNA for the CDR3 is TGTGCCAGCAGTACAGGGGGCTCAGCTAACTGTGGCTACACCTTC. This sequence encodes CASSTGGSANCGYTF.

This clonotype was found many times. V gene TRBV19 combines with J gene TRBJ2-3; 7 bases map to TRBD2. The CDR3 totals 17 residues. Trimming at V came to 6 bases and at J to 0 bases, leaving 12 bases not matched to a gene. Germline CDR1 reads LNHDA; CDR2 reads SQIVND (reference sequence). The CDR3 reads CASSRRSGAPSTDTQYF. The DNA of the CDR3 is TGTGCCAGTAGCCGGAGGAGCGGGGCTCCTAGCACAGATACGCAGTATTTT.

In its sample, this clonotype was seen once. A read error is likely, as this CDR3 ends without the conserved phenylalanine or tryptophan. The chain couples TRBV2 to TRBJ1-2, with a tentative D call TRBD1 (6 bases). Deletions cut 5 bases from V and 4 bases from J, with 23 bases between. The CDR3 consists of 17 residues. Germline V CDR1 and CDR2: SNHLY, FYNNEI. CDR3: CASSRGWSGQITYGYTS. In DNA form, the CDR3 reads TGTGCCAGCAGTAGGGGATGGTCCGGACAGATCACCTATGGCTACACCTCC.

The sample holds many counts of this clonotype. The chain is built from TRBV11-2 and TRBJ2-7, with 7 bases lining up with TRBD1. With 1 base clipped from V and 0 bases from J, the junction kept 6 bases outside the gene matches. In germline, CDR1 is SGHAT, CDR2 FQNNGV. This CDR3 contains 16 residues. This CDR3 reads CASSLGPGQSSYEQYF. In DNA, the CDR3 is TGTGCCAGCAGCTTAGGACCGGGACAGAGCTCCTACGAGCAGTACTTC.

CDR3 in DNA: TGTGCCAGCAGCTTAGGGCGGAGTAGCGGGGGGGTTTACGAGCAGTACTTC. This gives the protein CASSLGRSSGGVYEQYF. The V gene is TRBV7-2, the J gene TRBJ2-7; 11 positions agree with TRBD2. Germline V gene lookup returns CDR1 SGHTA and CDR2 FQGNSA. V dropped 1 base and J dropped 4; count of bases not matched to a gene: 9. The CDR3 length is 17 residues.

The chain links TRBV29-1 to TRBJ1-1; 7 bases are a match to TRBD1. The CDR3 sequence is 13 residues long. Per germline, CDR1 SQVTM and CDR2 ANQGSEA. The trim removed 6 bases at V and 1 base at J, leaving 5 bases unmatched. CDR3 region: CSVGGAWNTEAFF. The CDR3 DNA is TGCAGCGTAGGGGGCGCTTGGAACACTGAAGCTTTCTTT.

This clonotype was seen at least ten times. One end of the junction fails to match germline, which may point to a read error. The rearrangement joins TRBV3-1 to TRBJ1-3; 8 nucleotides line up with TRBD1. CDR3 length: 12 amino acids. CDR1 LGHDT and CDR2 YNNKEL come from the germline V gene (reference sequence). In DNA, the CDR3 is TGTGCCAGCAGCCAAGAGCGGACAGGGAAAAGTTTT. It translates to CASSQERTGKSF.

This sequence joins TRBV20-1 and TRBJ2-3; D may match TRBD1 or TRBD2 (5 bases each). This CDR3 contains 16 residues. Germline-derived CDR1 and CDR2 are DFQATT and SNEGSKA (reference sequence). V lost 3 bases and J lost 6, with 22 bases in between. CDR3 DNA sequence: TGCAGTGCTAGCGCCCCGGGACCCCCACCCATTGATACGCAGTATTTT. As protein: CSASAPGPPPIDTQYF.

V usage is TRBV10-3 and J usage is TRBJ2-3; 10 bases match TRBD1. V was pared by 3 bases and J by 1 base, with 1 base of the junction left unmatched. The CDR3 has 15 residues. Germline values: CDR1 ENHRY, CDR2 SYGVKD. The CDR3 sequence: CAISEGTGGTDTQYF. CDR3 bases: TGTGCCATCAGTGAAGGGACAGGGGGCACAGATACGCAGTATTTT.

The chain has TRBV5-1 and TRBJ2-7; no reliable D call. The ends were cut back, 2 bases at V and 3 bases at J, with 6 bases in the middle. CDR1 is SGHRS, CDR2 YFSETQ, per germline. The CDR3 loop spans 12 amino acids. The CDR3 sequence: CASSFSGYEQYF. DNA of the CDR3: TGCGCCAGCAGCTTCTCGGGCTACGAGCAGTACTTC.

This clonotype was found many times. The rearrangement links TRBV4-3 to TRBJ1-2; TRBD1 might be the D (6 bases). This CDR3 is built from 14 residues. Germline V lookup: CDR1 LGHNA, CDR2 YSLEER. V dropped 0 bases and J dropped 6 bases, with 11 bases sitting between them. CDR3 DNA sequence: TGCGCCAGCAGCCAAGATTGGACAGCAGATGGCTACACCTTC. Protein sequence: CASSQDWTADGYTF.

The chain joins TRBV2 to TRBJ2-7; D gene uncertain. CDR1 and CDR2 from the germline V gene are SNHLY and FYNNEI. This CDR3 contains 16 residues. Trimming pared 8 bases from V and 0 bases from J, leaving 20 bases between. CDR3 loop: CASGPPTPTGSYEQYF. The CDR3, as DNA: TGTGCCAGCGGACCCCCCACTCCGACTGGCTCCTACGAGCAGTACTTC. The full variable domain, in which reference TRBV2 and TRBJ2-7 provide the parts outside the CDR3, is EPEVTQTPSHQVTQMGQEVILRCVPISNHLYFYWYRQILGQKVEFLVSFYNNEISEKSEIFDDQFSVERPDGSNFTLKIRSTKLEDSAMYFCASGPPTPTGSYEQYFGPGTRLTVT.

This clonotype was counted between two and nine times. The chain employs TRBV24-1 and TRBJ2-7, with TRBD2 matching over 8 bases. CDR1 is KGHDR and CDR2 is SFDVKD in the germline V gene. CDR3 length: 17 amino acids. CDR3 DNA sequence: TGTGCTCCAATTTGGACTAGCCTCTTCCCCCTTGACCACGAGCAGTACGTC. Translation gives CAPIWTSLFPLDHEQYV.

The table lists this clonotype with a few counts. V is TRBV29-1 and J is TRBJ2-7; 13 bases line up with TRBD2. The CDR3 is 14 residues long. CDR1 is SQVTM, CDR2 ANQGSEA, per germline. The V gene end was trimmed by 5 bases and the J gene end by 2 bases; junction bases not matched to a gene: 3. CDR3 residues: CSVQLAGGPYEQYF. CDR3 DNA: TGCAGCGTTCAACTAGCGGGGGGGCCCTACGAGCAGTACTTC.

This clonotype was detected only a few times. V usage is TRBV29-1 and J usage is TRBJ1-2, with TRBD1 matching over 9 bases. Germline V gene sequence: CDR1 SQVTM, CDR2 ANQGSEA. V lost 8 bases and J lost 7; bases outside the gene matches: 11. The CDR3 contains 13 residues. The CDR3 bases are TGCAGCTCCGGGGGGGGACAGGGAACTGGCTACACCTTC. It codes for CSSGGGQGTGYTF.

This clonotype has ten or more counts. The CDR3 region is CASSLGTETYEQYF. The CDR3 DNA reads as TGCGCCAGCAGCTTGGGGACTGAGACCTACGAGCAGTACTTC. The genes are TRBV5-1 and TRBJ2-7; the D gene is possibly TRBD2 (5 bases). Looked up from germline, CDR1 is SGHRS and CDR2 is YFSETQ. CDR3 size: 14 residues. Between the trimmed V and J ends, which lost 0 bases and 2 bases, there was a span of 9 bases.

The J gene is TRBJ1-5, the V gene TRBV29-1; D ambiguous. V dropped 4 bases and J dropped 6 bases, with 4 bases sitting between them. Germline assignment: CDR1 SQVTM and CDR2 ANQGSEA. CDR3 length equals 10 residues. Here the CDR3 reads CSVVGQPQHF. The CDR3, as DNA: TGCAGCGTTGTAGGTCAGCCCCAGCATTTT.

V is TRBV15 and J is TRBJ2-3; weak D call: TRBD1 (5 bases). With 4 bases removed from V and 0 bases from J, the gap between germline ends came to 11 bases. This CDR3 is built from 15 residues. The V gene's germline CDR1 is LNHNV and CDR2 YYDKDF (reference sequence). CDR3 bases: TGTGCCACCAGCATCGGTACAGGAAGCACAGATACGCAGTATTTT. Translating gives CATSIGTGSTDTQYF.

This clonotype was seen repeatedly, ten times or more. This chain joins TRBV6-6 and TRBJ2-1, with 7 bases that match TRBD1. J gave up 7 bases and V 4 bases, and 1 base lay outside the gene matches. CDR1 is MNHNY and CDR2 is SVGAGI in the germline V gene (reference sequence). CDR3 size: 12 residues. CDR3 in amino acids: CASSSQGNEQFF. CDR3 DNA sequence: TGTGCCAGCAGTTCACAGGGGAATGAGCAGTTCTTC.

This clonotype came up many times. The CDR3 nucleotides are TGTGCCAGTACGGACAGGTTGAACACTGAAGCTTTCTTT. This encodes CASTDRLNTEAFF. The V gene is TRBV19, the J gene TRBJ1-1, with 7 bases lining up with TRBD1. Unmatched junction bases numbered 2, after V lost 7 bases and J lost 0 bases. Germline CDR1 and CDR2: LNHDA and SQIVND (reference sequence). CDR3 length: 13 amino acids.

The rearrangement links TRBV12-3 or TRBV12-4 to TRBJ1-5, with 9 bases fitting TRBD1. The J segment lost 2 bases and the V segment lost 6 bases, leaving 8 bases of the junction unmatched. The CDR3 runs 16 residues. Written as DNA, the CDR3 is TGTGCCAGCAGCCCTCGGGGACAGGGAGGCAATCAGCCCCAGCATTTT. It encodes CASSPRGQGGNQPQHF.

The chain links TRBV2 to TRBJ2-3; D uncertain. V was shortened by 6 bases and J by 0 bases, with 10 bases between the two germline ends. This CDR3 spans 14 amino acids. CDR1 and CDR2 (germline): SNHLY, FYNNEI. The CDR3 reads CASSLIPSTDTQYF. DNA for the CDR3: TGTGCCAGCAGCCTTATCCCTAGCACAGATACGCAGTATTTT.

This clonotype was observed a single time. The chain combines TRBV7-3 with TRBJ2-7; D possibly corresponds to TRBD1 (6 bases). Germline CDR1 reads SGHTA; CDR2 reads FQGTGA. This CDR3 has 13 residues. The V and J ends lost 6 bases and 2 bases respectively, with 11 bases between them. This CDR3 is CASSEDRTYEQYF. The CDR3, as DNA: TGTGCCAGCAGTGAAGACAGGACCTACGAGCAGTACTTC.